This T cell receptor (beta chain) was found in a study of T cells after yellow fever vaccination. The wider study: Fractions of low cell number were prepared using SMART-Seq v4 Ultra Low Input.

For TCR, cDNA came from 5'RACE template switching, which added a universal primer site and UMIs. TCRdb reanalysed the 5' RACE reads using MiXCR and keeps one entry per CDR3 protein. The table lists hundreds of thousands of distinct CDR3 sequences, approximately 16% of them singletons, with 15% to 20% in the top ten. With regard to this clonotype: Its specificity is unknown.

Findings of the study overall: Detected again after the booster were most primary-vaccination clones, at 95% to 98% CD4 and 80% to 90% CD8.

J lost 6 bases, V lost 2 bases, and 2 bases had no gene match. The CDR3 is 14 residues long. Per the germline V gene, CDR1 is ENHRY and CDR2 is SYGVKD. This specimen was PBMCs, taken 4 to 5 days after the first yellow fever vaccination. The sequence derives from a man between 18 and 35 years old who received the YFV17D yellow fever vaccine. The rearrangement links TRBV10-3 to TRBJ1-2, with 11 positions matching TRBD1. CDR3 nucleotide sequence: TGTGCCATCAGTGAGCCGGGACAGGGGGATGGCTACACCTTC. Protein: CAISEPGQGDGYTF.